These T cell receptor beta chains were read from a single sample in a study of blood T cell repertoires in COVID-19. Measured with immunoSEQ multiplex PCR; TCRdb has only the in-frame clones, and not every one. Here the sample spans approximately 59,000 clones, about 81% being singletons. The sequenced material came from peripheral blood. All receptors derive from a man older than 75 with acute or convalescent COVID-19. The CDR3 runs from the conserved cysteine through the conserved F or W. D genes are given only for firm matches. Some rows mark clone size as missing; the rest say once, few, many or name a class of expanded clone.

D gene	CDR3 length	V gene	J gene	clone size	CDR3 protein	CDR3 DNA
.	13	TRBV28	TRBJ2-7	.	CASRPGQNYEQYF	TGTGCCAGCAGGCCAGGACAGAACTACGAGCAGTACTTC
.	15	TRBV18	TRBJ1-3	few	CASSPRAVPGNTIYF	TGTGCCAGCTCACCACGTGCGGTTCCTGGAAACACCATATATTTT
.	13	TRBV18	TRBJ1-1	.	CASSADWWGEAFF	TGTGCCAGCTCCGCGGACTGGTGGGGTGAAGCTTTCTTT
.	14	TRBV5-1	TRBJ1-1	.	CASSLRTANTEAFF	TGCGCCAGCAGCTTGCGGACAGCAAACACTGAAGCTTTCTTT
.	12	TRBV12-3/TRBV12-4	TRBJ2-1	.	CASSYFNNEQFF	TGTGCCAGCAGCTATTTCAACAATGAGCAGTTCTTC
TRBD2	15	TRBV6-5	TRBJ2-1	once	CASSSGTRAYNEQFF	TGTGCCAGCAGTTCCGGGACTAGGGCCTACAATGAGCAGTTCTTC
.	11	TRBV6-5	TRBJ2-7	once	CASRTGDRQYF	TGTGCCAGCAGGACGGGGGACCGGCAGTACTTC
TRBD1	14	TRBV29-1	TRBJ2-1	.	CSVTGTGKGNEQFF	TGCAGCGTGACCGGGACAGGGAAAGGCAATGAGCAGTTCTTC
.	15	TRBV29-1	TRBJ1-3	.	CSVRDPTGPGNTIYF	TGCAGCGTGAGGGATCCAACAGGGCCTGGAAACACCATATATTTT
TRBD1	15	TRBV18	TRBJ1-5	.	CASSLMDRNNQPQHF	TGTGCCAGCTCACTTATGGACAGGAATAATCAGCCCCAGCATTTT
.	14	TRBV6-5	TRBJ1-2	.	CASSYSRAQGGYTF	TGTGCCAGCAGTTACTCGAGAGCCCAGGGTGGCTACACCTTC
TRBD2	18	TRBV9	TRBJ2-2	.	CASSPRTSGPPGAGELFF	TGTGCCAGCAGCCCCAGGACTAGCGGGCCGCCGGGCGCCGGGGAGCTGTTTTTT
.	12	TRBV9	TRBJ2-3	.	CASSVVLDTQYF	TGTGCCAGCAGCGTAGTACTAGATACGCAGTATTTT
.	13	TRBV5-5	TRBJ2-7	.	CASSLDSTYEQYF	TGTGCCAGCAGCTTGGACAGTACCTACGAGCAGTACTTC
TRBD1	15	TRBV6-4	TRBJ2-1	.	CASSLDRGLNNEQFF	TGTGCCAGCAGCTTGGACAGGGGATTAAACAATGAGCAGTTCTTC
TRBD1	12	TRBV7-8	TRBJ1-6	few	CASSPGGGGLHF	TGTGCCAGCAGCCCAGGGGGCGGGGGCCTCCACTTT
.	14	TRBV4-2	TRBJ2-2	once	CASSQEEVSGELFF	TGTGCCAGCAGCCAAGAAGAGGTATCCGGGGAGCTGTTTTTT
.	14	TRBV19	TRBJ1-5	.	CASSITGGGQPQHF	TGTGCCAGTAGTATAACGGGAGGAGGTCAGCCCCAGCATTTT
TRBD1	17	TRBV7-6	TRBJ1-2	.	CASSSAQGARVGYGYTF	TGTGCCAGCAGCTCGGCCCAGGGGGCGCGGGTAGGGTATGGCTACACCTTC
.	15	TRBV2	TRBJ2-5	.	CASSVLRGIGETQYF	TGTGCCAGCAGTGTCTTAAGGGGGATAGGAGAGACCCAGTACTTC
.	14	TRBV5-1	TRBJ2-7	.	CASSLETGAYEQYF	TGCGCCAGCAGCTTGGAGACGGGAGCCTACGAGCAGTACTTC
.	17	TRBV5-8	TRBJ1-5	.	CASSLDGTGLGNQPQHF	TGTGCCAGCAGCTTGGATGGGACTGGGTTGGGTAATCAGCCCCAGCATTTT
.	14	TRBV6-2/TRBV6-3	TRBJ2-3	.	CASSYSMGGDTQYF	TGTGCCAGCAGTTACTCGATGGGGGGAGATACGCAGTATTTT
.	15	TRBV15	TRBJ2-7	.	CATSRDNTVSYEQYF	TGTGCCACCAGCAGAGATAATACGGTCTCCTACGAGCAGTACTTC
.	12	TRBV6-5	TRBJ1-2	.	CASSSRQWGYTF	TGTGCCAGCAGTTCCAGACAGTGGGGCTACACCTTC
.	14	TRBV4-1	TRBJ1-2	.	CASSQGPRGYGYTF	TGCGCCAGCAGCCAAGGTCCCCGGGGCTATGGCTACACCTTC
.	15	TRBV6-2/TRBV6-3	TRBJ1-1	.	CASSYTLIRDTEAFF	TGTGCCAGCAGTTACACACTCATCAGGGACACTGAAGCTTTCTTT
.	13	TRBV7-9	TRBJ1-5	.	CASSLGGVRPQHF	TGTGCCAGCAGCTTGGGCGGGGTAAGGCCCCAGCATTTT
TRBD2	16	TRBV11-2	TRBJ2-1	.	CASSFLAVLGGSEQFF	TGTGCCAGCAGCTTTCTAGCGGTCCTGGGGGGGAGTGAGCAGTTCTTC